This TCR beta chain was sequenced for a study of T cell clones after liver transplantation. A note on this clone: The antigen is undetermined.

Sequencing used immunoSEQ multiplex PCR; TCRdb keeps in-frame clones, though not all of them. The repertoire includes nearly 55,000 clones, approximately 84% of them detected once, and over 7% sits in the top ten. Study-wide points: In 5 of 8 subjects, circulating graft-donor-reactive CD4 TCRbeta sequences fell significantly after transplant.

The TCR sequence derives from a human donor who received a liver transplant. The source material was CD4+ T cells from blood, sampled before liver transplant.

The CDR3 bases are TGTGCCAGCAGCCCCTTGAGGAGCTACGAGCAGTACTTC. Amino acids: CASSPLRSYEQYF. The chain has TRBV11-2 and TRBJ2-7; D remains ambiguous. This CDR3 is built from 13 residues. Trimming cost V 5 bases and J 3 bases, with 11 bases left between them. The germline gives CDR1 SGHAT, CDR2 FQNNGV.